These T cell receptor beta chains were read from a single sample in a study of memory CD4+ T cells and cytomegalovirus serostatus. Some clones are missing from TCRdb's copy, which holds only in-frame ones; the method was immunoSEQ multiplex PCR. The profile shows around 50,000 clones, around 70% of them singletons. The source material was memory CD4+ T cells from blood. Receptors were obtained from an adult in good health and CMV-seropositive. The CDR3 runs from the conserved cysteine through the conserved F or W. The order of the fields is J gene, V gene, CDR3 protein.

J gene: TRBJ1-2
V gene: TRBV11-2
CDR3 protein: CASSQPRRGRSRGYTF

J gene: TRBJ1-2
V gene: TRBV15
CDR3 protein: CATSRGQPVNYGYTF

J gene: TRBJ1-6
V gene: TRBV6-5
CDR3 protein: CASSVLPNSPLHF

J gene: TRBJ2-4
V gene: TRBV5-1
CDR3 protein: CASSSGTSGAKNIQYF

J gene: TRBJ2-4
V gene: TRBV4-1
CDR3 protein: CASSQDKQAMGIQYF

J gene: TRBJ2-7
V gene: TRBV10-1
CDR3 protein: CATSDRGAEQYF

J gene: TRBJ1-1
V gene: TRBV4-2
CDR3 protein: CASSQAGAGVGTEAFF

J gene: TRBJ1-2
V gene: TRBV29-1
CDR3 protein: CSVVSGDGYTF

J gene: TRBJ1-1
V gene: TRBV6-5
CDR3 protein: CASSDPSTEAFF

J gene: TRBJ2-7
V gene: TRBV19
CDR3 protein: CASSIRRRAGYEQYF

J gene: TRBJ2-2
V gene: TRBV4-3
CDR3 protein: CASSPGLAGLNTGELFF

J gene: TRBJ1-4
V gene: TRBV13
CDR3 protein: CASSFKIDGEKLFF

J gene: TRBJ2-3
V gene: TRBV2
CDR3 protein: CASSDDSTDTQYF

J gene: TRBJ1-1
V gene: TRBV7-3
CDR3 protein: CASSIGTLEGTEAFF

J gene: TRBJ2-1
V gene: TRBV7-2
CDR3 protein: CASSLSLGLNNEQFF

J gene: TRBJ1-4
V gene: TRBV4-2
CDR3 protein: CASSQNLNEKLFF

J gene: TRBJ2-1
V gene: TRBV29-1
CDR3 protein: CSVDLAGGLDEQFF

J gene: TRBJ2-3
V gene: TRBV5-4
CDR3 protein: CASSPDRSFTDTQYF

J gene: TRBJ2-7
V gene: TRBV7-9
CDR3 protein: CASSLDTTDEQYF

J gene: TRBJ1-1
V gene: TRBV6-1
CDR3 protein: CACSWRLNTEAFF

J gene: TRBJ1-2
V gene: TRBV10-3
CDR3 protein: CAIRGDVGYTF

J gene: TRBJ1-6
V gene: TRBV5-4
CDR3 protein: CASSLVRGANNSPLHF

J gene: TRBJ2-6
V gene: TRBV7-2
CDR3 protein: CASSPAGTRSGANVLTF

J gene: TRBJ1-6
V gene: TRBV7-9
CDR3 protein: CANSAGGYNSPLHF

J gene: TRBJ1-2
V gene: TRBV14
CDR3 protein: CASSQDNYGYTF

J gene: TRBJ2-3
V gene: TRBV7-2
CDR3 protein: CASSRTSGYSDTQYF

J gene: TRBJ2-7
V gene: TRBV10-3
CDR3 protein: CASSRGGREQYF

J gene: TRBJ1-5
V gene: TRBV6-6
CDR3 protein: CASSYGNQPQHF

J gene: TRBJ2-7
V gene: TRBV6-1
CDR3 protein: CASSEGWAGNEQYF

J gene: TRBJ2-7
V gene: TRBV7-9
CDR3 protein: CASSSRDTYEQYF

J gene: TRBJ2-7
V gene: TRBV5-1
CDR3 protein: CASSLRTGYEQYF